The entry below describes one TCR beta chain. This specimen comes from a study of blood T cell repertoires in COVID-19. Study at large: COVID-19 samples collected from the United States, Italy and Spain covered acute and convalescent phases.

Methods used by the authors: Cell counts per sample came from amplifying reference gene primers. Produced via immunoSEQ multiplex PCR; TCRdb's table is partial and in-frame only. The DNA was the basis for D and trimming; V, J and clone size are from that table. The sample consists of approximately 200,000 clones, about 90% of them appearing once. The CDR3 length is 13 residues. V was shortened by 5 bases and J by 3 bases, with 7 bases between the two germline ends. Germline CDR1 MNHEY, CDR2 SMNVEV (reference sequence). The source material was peripheral blood. This rearrangement joins TRBV27 to TRBJ1-4, with D unclear. The sequence came from a woman aged 45-65 years with acute or convalescent COVID-19. CDR3 bases: TGTGCCAGCAGTCAACGGGCTAATGAAAAACTGTTTTTT. Translating gives CASSQRANEKLFF.